The clone carrying this T cell receptor beta chain was recorded once. What it binds is not known. This sample was included in a study of post-analysis software for immune sequencing data. Study outcomes and limitations: TRBV5-6, TRBV5-1 and TRBV20-1 were among roughly five TRBV segments more frequent in patients than controls. The authors found that F measure strongly co-clustered same-batch samples.

Unique molecular identifiers had been added to the TCR beta cDNA libraries. TCRdb redid the calling of the PCR reads with MiXCR, one entry per CDR3 protein. The sample includes roughly 800,000 distinct CDR3 sequences, roughly 50% of them seen just once. The CDR3 is made up of 15 amino acids. V lost 0 bases, J lost 6 bases, and 13 bases lay in between. Germline V gives CDR1 SGHRS, CDR2 YFSETQ. The chain joins TRBV5-1 to TRBJ2-1; perhaps TRBD1 as D (6 bases). This receptor was identified in a girl aged 5-17 years with multiple sclerosis. The sample consisted of blood. In DNA, the CDR3 is TGCGCCAGCAGCTTGGGACAGGCCAACCCCAATGAGCAGTTCTTC. It is translated as CASSLGQANPNEQFF.